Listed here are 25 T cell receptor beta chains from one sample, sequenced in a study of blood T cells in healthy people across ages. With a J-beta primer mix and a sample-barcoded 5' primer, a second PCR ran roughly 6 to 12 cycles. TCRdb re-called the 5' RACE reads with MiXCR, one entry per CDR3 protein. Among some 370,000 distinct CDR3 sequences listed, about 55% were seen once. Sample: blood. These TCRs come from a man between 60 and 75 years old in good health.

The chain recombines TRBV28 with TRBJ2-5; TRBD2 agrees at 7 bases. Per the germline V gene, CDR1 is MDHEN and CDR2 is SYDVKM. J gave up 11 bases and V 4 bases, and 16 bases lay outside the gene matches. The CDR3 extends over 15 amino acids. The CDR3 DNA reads TGTGCCAGCAGTTCCAGCGGGACCTCTCTTAATGAGCAGTACTTC. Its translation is CASSSSGTSLNEQYF.

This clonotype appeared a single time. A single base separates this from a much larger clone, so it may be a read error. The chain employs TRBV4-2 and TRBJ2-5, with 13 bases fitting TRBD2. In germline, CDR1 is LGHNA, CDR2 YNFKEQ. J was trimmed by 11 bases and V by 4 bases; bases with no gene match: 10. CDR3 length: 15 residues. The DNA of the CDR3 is TGTGCCAGCAGCCCCCGACTAGCGGGAGGTCATGAGCAGTACTTC. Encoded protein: CASSPRLAGGHEQYF.

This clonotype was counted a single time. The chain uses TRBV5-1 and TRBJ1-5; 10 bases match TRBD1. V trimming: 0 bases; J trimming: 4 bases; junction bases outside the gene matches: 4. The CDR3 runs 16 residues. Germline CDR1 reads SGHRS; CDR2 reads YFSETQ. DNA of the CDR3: TGCGCCAGCAGCTTGGGGACAGGGGGGCCTAATCAGCCCCAGCATTTT. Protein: CASSLGTGGPNQPQHF.

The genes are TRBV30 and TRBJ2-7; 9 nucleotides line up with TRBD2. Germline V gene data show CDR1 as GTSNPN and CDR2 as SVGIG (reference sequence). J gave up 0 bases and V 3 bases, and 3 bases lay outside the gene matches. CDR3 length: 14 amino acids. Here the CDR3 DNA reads TGTGCCTGGAGAACAGCGGGAGGCTCCTACGAGCAGTACTTC. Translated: CAWRTAGGSYEQYF.

The CDR3 here is CASSGYSSSYNEQYF. For the CDR3, the DNA is TGTGCCAGCAGTGGGTACAGTTCGTCTTACAATGAGCAGTACTTC. This rearrangement joins TRBV6-4 to TRBJ2-1, with unresolved D. The J call is uncertain, as TRBJ2-7 better fits the DNA end. There are 15 residues in the CDR3. The germline CDR1 and CDR2 sequences are MRHNA and SNTAGT.

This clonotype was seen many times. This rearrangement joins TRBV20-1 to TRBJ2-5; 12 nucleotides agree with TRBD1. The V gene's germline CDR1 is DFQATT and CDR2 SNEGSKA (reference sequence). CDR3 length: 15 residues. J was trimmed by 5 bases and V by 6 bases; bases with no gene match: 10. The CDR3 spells CSAPPGQGAPETQYF. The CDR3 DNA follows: TGCAGTGCCCCTCCGGGACAGGGGGCACCGGAGACCCAGTACTTC.

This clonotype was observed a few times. CDR3 in DNA: TGCGCCAGCAGCCAAAACGTAGGGACTAGCCGTACGACCGAGCAGTTCTTC. Amino acids: CASSQNVGTSRTTEQFF. J is TRBJ2-1 and V is TRBV5-1, with 9 bases identical to TRBD2. The germline gives CDR1 SGHRS, CDR2 YFSETQ. V lost 4 bases, J lost 10 bases, and 18 bases stayed unmatched. The length of the CDR3 is 17 residues. Together with reference TRBV5-1 and TRBJ2-1, the CDR3 gives the full variable domain: KAGVTQTPRYLIKTRGQQVTLSCSPISGHRSVSWYQQTPGQGLQFLFEYFSETQRNKGNFPGRFSGRQFSNSRSEMNVSTLELGDSALYLCASSQNVGTSRTTEQFFGPGTRLTVL.

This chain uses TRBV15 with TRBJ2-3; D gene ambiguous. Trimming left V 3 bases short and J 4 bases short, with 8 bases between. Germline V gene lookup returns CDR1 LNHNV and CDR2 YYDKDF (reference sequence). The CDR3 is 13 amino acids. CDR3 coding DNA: TGTGCCACCAGCAGGGAAAGGGCAGATACGCAGTATTTT. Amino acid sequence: CATSRERADTQYF.

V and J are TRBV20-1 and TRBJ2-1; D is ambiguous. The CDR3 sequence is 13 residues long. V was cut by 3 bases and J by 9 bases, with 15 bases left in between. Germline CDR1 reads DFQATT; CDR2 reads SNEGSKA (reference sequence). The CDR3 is CSARVLRDAEQFF. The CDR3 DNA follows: TGCAGTGCTAGGGTACTCCGAGATGCTGAGCAGTTCTTC.

CDR3 DNA: TGTGCCAGCAGTCATAGCGGGAGGGGGGGTGAGCAGTTCTTC. Its translation is CASSHSGRGGEQFF. V gene TRBV6-2 or TRBV6-3 combines with J gene TRBJ2-1, with 11 nucleotides matching TRBD2. This CDR3 region has 14 residues. Germline V gene sequence: CDR1 MNHEY, CDR2 SVGEGT. V lost 5 bases and J lost 9; bases outside the gene matches: 6.

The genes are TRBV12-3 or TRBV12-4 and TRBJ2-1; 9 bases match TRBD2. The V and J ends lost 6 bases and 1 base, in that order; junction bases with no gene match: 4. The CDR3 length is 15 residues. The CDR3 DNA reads TGTGCCAGCAGGCCGAGCGGGAGGTCCTACAATGAGCAGTTCTTC. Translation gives CASRPSGRSYNEQFF.

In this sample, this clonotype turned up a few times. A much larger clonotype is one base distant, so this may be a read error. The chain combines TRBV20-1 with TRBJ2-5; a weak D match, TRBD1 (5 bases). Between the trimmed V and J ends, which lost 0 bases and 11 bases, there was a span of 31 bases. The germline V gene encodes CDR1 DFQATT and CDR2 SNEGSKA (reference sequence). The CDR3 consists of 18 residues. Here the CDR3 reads CSARDSFQRQTLGNEQYF. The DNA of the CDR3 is TGCAGTGCTAGAGATAGTTTCCAGCGACAGACCCTTGGCAATGAGCAGTACTTC.

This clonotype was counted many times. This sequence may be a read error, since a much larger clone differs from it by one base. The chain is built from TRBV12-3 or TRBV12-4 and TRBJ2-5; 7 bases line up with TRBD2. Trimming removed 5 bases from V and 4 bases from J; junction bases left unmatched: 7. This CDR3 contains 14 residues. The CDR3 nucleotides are TGTGCCAGCAGTGTGGCGGGAGTGGCAGAGACCCAGTACTTC. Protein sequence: CASSVAGVAETQYF.

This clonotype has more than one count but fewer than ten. The CDR3 here is CASRPATQGVGSYEQYF. DNA of the CDR3: TGCGCCAGCAGGCCGGCAACACAGGGGGTTGGCTCCTACGAGCAGTACTTC. The genes are TRBV5-1 and TRBJ2-7, with 8 bases identical to TRBD1. The CDR3 has 17 amino acids. Germline trimming cut 5 bases from V and 0 bases from J; bases unmatched to any gene: 13. Per the germline V gene, CDR1 is SGHRS and CDR2 is YFSETQ.

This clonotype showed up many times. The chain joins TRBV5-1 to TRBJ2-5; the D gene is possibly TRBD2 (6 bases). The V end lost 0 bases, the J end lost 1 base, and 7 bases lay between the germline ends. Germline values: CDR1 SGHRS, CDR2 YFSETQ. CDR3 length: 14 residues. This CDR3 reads CASSLVGGQETQYF. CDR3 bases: TGCGCCAGCAGCTTGGTCGGGGGCCAAGAGACCCAGTACTTC.

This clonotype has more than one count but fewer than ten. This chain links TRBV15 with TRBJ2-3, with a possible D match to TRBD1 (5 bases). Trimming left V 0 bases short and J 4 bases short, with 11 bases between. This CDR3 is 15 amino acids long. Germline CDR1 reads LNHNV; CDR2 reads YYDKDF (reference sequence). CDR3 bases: TGTGCCACCAGCAGAGATTTGCAGGGTCCAGATACGCAGTATTTT. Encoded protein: CATSRDLQGPDTQYF.

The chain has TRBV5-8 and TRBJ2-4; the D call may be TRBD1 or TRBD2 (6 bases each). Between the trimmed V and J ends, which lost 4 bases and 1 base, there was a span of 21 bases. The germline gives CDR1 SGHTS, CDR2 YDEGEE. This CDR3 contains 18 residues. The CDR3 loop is CASSLTSWGALAKNIQYF. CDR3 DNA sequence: TGTGCCAGCAGCCTAACCTCATGGGGGGCCCTCGCCAAAAACATTCAGTACTTC.

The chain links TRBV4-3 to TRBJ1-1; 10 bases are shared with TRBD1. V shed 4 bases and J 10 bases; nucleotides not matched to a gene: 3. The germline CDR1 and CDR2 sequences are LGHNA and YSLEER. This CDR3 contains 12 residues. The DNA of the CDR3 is TGCGCCAGCAGCCGAGGACAGGGGGGAGCTTTCTTT. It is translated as CASSRGQGGAFF.

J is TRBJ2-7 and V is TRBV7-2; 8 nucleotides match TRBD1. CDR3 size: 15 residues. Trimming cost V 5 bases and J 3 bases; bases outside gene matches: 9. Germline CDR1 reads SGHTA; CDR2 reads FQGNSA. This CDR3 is CASSLRGTGFYEQYF. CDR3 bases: TGTGCCAGCAGCCTGCGCGGGACAGGTTTCTACGAGCAGTACTTC.

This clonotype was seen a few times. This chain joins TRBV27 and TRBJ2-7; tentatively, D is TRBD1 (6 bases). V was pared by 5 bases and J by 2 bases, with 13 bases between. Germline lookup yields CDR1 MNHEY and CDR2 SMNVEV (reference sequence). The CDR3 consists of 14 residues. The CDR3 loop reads CASSIRDTAYEQYF. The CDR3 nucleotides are TGTGCCAGCAGTATCCGGGACACCGCCTACGAGCAGTACTTC.

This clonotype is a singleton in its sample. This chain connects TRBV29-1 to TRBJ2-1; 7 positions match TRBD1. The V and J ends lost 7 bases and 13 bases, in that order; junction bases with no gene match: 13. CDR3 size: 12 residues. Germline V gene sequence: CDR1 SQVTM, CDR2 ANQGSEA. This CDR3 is CSAGTAQETQFF. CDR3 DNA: TGCAGCGCTGGGACAGCCCAAGAGACCCAGTTCTTC.

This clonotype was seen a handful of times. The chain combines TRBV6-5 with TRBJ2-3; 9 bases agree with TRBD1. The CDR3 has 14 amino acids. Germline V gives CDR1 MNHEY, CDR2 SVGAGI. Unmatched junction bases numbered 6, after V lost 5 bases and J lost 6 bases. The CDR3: CASSKYRGLDTQYF. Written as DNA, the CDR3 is TGTGCCAGCAGTAAATACAGGGGGCTCGATACGCAGTATTTT.

This CDR3 reads CASRPLGWETQYF. In DNA, the CDR3 is TGTGCCAGCAGGCCACTAGGTTGGGAGACCCAGTACTTC. The chain carries TRBV6-5 and TRBJ2-5; the D gene is possibly TRBD2 (5 bases). Germline CDR1 is MNHEY and CDR2 is SVGAGI. The length of the CDR3 is 13 residues. V lost 6 bases to trimming and J lost 5 bases, with 13 bases between them.

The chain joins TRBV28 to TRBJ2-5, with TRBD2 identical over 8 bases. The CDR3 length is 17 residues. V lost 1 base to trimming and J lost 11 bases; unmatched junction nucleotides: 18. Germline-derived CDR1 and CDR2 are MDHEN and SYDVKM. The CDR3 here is CASSLFTAGSGNEGQYF. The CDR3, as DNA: TGTGCCAGCAGTTTATTTACCGCTGGTAGCGGGAACGAGGGGCAGTACTTC.

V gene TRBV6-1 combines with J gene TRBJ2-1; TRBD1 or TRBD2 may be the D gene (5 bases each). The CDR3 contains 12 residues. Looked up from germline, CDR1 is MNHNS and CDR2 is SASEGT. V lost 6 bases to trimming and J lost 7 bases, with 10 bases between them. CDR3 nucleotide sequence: TGTGCCAGCAGACTTTGGGGGAATGAGCAGTTCTTC. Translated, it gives CASRLWGNEQFF.